This T cell receptor (beta chain) comes out of a study of OX40 agonist ivuxolimab in advanced cancers. Study-wide context: Dose-escalation subjects each had hepatocellular carcinoma, melanoma, renal cell or head and neck cancer. Findings of the study overall: Antigen specificity of clonally expanded peripheral T cells was not established. Among T cells, CD8+ cells averaged more expanded clones than CD4+ cells.

Repertoires were generated with immunoSEQ multiplex PCR, while TCRdb's copy carries only in-frame clones and drops some. Of approximately 69,000 clones listed, around 81% are singletons. A note on this clone: What it recognizes is unknown.

Trimming pared 5 bases from V and 0 bases from J, leaving 10 bases between. The CDR3 consists of 15 residues. Germline CDR1 MDHEN, CDR2 SYDVKM. Prior autoimmune disease or systemic immunosuppression barred patients. The source material was CD4+ or CD8+ T cells sorted from blood, sampled in a trial of the OX40 agonist ivuxolimab. V is TRBV28 and J is TRBJ1-4, with a tentative D call TRBD1 (5 bases). The clonotype comes from an adult with an advanced solid tumor such as melanoma, head and neck, liver or kidney cancer. The CDR3 here is CASSTGGATNEKLFF. The CDR3 coding sequence is TGTGCCAGCAGTACGGGGGGTGCAACTAATGAAAAACTGTTTTTT. Full variable domain (rest looked up from reference TRBV28 and TRBJ1-4): DVKVTQSSRYLVKRTGEKVFLECVQDMDHENMFWYRQDPGLGLRLIYFSYDVKMKEKGDIPEGYSVSREKKERFSLILESASTNQTSMYLCASSTGGATNEKLFFGSGTQLSVL.